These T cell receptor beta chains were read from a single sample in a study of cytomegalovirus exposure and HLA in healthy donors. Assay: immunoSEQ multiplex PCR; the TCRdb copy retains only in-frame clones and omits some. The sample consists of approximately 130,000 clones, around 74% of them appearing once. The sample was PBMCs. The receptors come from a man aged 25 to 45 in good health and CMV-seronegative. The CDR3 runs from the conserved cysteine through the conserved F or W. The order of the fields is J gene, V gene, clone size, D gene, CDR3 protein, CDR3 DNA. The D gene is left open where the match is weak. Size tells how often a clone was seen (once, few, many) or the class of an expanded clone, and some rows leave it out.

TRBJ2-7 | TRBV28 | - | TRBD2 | CASSLSIAGMYEQYF | TGTGCCAGCAGTTTATCAATAGCGGGAATGTACGAGCAGTACTTC
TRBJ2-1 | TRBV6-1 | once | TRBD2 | CASSESPSGSPSYNEQFF | TGTGCCAGCAGTGAATCTCCTAGCGGGAGCCCCTCCTACAATGAGCAGTTCTTC
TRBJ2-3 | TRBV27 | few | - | CASRSRVTDTQYF | TGTGCCAGCAGGTCCAGGGTTACAGATACGCAGTATTTT
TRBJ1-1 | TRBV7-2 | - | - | CASSLPLGVAEAFF | TGTGCCAGCAGCCTCCCGTTAGGGGTCGCTGAAGCTTTCTTT
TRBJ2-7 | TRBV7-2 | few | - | CASTQRPTSYEQYF | TGTGCCAGCACTCAGCGGCCCACCTCCTACGAGCAGTACTTC
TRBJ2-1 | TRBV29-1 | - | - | CSASATGSYNEQFF | TGCAGCGCGTCCGCGACAGGCTCCTACAATGAGCAGTTCTTC
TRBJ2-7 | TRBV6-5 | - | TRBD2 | CASSLTSGASYEQYF | TGTGCCAGCAGCCTGACTAGCGGGGCCTCCTACGAGCAGTACTTC
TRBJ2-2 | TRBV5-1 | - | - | CASSLQRGNTGELFF | TGCGCCAGCAGCTTGCAACGGGGGAACACCGGGGAGCTGTTTTTT
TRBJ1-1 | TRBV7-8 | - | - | CASSLDRDEAFF | TGTGCCAGCAGCCTAGACCGCGATGAAGCTTTCTTT
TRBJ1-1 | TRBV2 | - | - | CASVVRFTEAFF | TGTGCCAGCGTCGTTCGGTTCACTGAAGCTTTCTTT
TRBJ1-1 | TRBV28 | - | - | CASSLGTTEAFF | TGTGCCAGCAGTTTAGGTACAACCGAAGCTTTCTTT
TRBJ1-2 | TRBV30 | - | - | CAWQQGSGYGYTF | TGTGCCTGGCAACAGGGTTCGGGCTATGGCTACACCTTC
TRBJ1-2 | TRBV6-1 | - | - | CATRRDYGYTF | TGTGCCACCCGGAGGGACTATGGCTACACCTTC